The 22 T cell receptor beta chains presented below share a single source sample, sequenced in a study of blood T cell repertoires in COVID-19. Assay: immunoSEQ multiplex PCR; the TCRdb copy retains only in-frame clones and omits some. The table lists hundreds of thousands of clones, around 83% of them singletons. Sequencing used peripheral blood. The receptor set was obtained from a woman in her forties or fifties with acute or convalescent COVID-19.

The rearrangement uses TRBV7-2 and TRBJ1-2, with TRBD1 matching over 10 bases. Trimming took 4 bases from V and 8 from J; bases not matched to a gene: 7. There are 14 residues in the CDR3. In germline, CDR1 is SGHTA, CDR2 FQGNSA. CDR3 DNA sequence: TGTGCCAGCAGCTCAGTGGGACAGGGGTGGGGCTACACCTTC. Translated, it gives CASSSVGQGWGYTF.

J is TRBJ2-7 and V is TRBV5-1; D is possibly TRBD2 (6 bases). Germline values: CDR1 SGHRS, CDR2 YFSETQ. V lost 3 bases and J lost 6, with 10 bases in between. This CDR3 has 12 residues. CDR3 nucleotides: TGCGCCAGCAGCTCCGGAGGGCCCGAGCAGTACTTC. This codes for CASSSGGPEQYF.

This clone appeared a few times. V gene TRBV10-1 combines with J gene TRBJ2-1; no reliable D call. The CDR3 consists of 13 residues. The germline gives CDR1 WNHNN, CDR2 SYGVQD (reference sequence). V shed 6 bases and J shed 4 bases, with 10 bases lying between them. The CDR3 protein is CASSQQSYNEQFF. The CDR3 region has the DNA TGCGCCAGCAGCCAACAATCATACAATGAGCAGTTCTTC.

V and J are TRBV7-6 and TRBJ1-1; 11 nucleotides align to TRBD1. The CDR3 length is 18 residues. Germline lookup yields CDR1 SGHVS and CDR2 FNYEAQ. Unmatched junction bases numbered 12, after V lost 1 base and J lost 5 bases. The CDR3: CASSLVAGQGARSTEAFF. The CDR3 DNA is TGTGCCAGCAGCTTAGTGGCCGGACAGGGGGCCAGGAGTACTGAAGCTTTCTTT.

A remark on this clone: The junction departs from the called germline gene at one end, perhaps through a read error. This chain connects TRBV5-1 to TRBJ1-2; possibly TRBD1 for D (6 bases). The CDR3 covers 15 residues. Looked up from germline, CDR1 is SGHRS and CDR2 is YFSETQ. CDR3 DNA sequence: TGCGCCAGCAGCCTTCTGCAGGGGCCTAAGTATGGCTACACCTTC. It codes for CASSLLQGPKYGYTF.

The chain has TRBV3-1 (or the pseudogene TRBV3-2) and TRBJ2-6, with 11 bases aligning to TRBD1. V was clipped by 4 bases and J by 2 bases; unmatched bases: 7. The CDR3 totals 18 residues. CDR1 is LGHDT and CDR2 is YNNKEL in the germline V gene (reference sequence). The CDR3 nucleotides are TGTGCCAGCAGCCTGGCTGGACAGGGGGCGGCTGGGGCCAACGTCCTGACTTTC. This translates into CASSLAGQGAAGANVLTF.

This clone was recorded a few times. The chain carries TRBV7-9 and TRBJ1-5; unclear D gene. V gave up 1 base and J gave up 7 bases, with 11 bases separating them. The V gene's germline CDR1 is SEHNR and CDR2 FQNEAQ (reference sequence). The CDR3 has 14 residues. Here the CDR3 DNA reads TGTGCCAGCAGCTTAGGATATGGGAGCCAGCCCCAGCATTTT. Amino acids: CASSLGYGSQPQHF.

The V call is TRBV28, the J call TRBJ2-3; 7 nucleotides agree with TRBD2. The CDR3 spans 14 residues. Germline V gene lookup returns CDR1 MDHEN and CDR2 SYDVKM. V was pared by 2 bases and J by 3 bases, with 2 bases of the junction left unmatched. CDR3 in DNA: TGTGCCAGCAGTTTACCCGGGAGGACAGATACGCAGTATTTT. Translating it yields CASSLPGRTDTQYF.

This clone was picked up one time. CDR3 sequence reads: CASNGGNEQFF. CDR3 DNA sequence: TGTGCCAGCAACGGGGGCAATGAGCAGTTCTTC. The chain couples TRBV27 to TRBJ2-1; tentatively, D is TRBD2 (6 bases). CDR1 is MNHEY and CDR2 is SMNVEV in the germline V gene (reference sequence). The V end was cut by 7 bases, the J end by 6 bases, with 7 bases between. This CDR3 region has 11 residues.

This sequence joins TRBV29-1 and TRBJ2-7; the D is unclear. The CDR3 covers 12 residues. Trimming cost V 0 bases and J 6 bases, with 9 bases left between them. Germline V gene lookup returns CDR1 SQVTM and CDR2 ANQGSEA. CDR3 coding DNA: TGCAGCGTTGAAGACCCAGGCCTCGAGCAGTACTTC. Protein product: CSVEDPGLEQYF.

V is TRBV9 and J is TRBJ2-3, with 9 bases aligning to TRBD2. Germline assignment: CDR1 SGDLS and CDR2 YYNGEE. Unmatched junction bases numbered 9, after V lost 3 bases and J lost 4 bases. The CDR3 has 16 residues. The CDR3 DNA follows: TGTGCCAGCAGCGAGCGTAGCGGGAGATCGCCAGATACGCAGTATTTT. Amino acids: CASSERSGRSPDTQYF.

This clone was observed a handful of times. The V call is TRBV28, the J call TRBJ1-1; D not resolved. V lost 6 bases, J lost 4 bases, and 15 bases lay in between. CDR1 MDHEN and CDR2 SYDVKM come from the germline V gene. The CDR3 sequence is 14 residues long. In DNA form, the CDR3 reads TGTGCCAGCAGGAGCCGCTTCGAGGTCACTGAAGCTTTCTTT. This translates into CASRSRFEVTEAFF.

This clone was seen once. The rearrangement uses TRBV27 and TRBJ2-3, with 7 bases lining up with TRBD1. The germline gives CDR1 MNHEY, CDR2 SMNVEV (reference sequence). The CDR3 spans 16 residues. V gave up 6 bases and J gave up 4 bases; unmatched junction bases: 13. CDR3: CASRKSDRVEADTQYF. CDR3 sequence (DNA): TGTGCCAGCAGGAAAAGTGACAGGGTAGAGGCAGATACGCAGTATTTT.

This clone was counted a few times. V gene TRBV10-3 combines with J gene TRBJ1-4; a possible D gene is TRBD1 (5 bases). V was shortened by 5 bases and J by 6 bases, with 13 bases between the two germline ends. The CDR3 consists of 14 residues. The germline CDR1 and CDR2 sequences are ENHRY and SYGVKD. The CDR3 bases are TGTGCCATCAGTACAAAGGGAGGGGATGAAAAACTGTTTTTT. Its translation: CAISTKGGDEKLFF.

The chain combines TRBV30 with TRBJ1-5; 9 positions agree with TRBD1. CDR1 and CDR2 from the germline V gene are GTSNPN and SVGIG (reference sequence). The ends lost 4 bases at V and 4 bases at J; junction bases unmatched: 5. The CDR3 has 14 residues. The CDR3 here is CAWTADRGNQPQHF. The CDR3 DNA reads as TGTGCCTGGACCGCCGACAGGGGGAATCAGCCCCAGCATTTT.

This clone has a handful of counts. This sequence joins TRBV10-2 and TRBJ2-7, with 9 bases aligning to TRBD2. The ends lost 7 bases at V and 2 bases at J; junction bases unmatched: 3. This CDR3 is 13 amino acids long. Germline CDR1 WSHSY, CDR2 SAAADI. CDR3 sequence reads: CASTSGKTYEQYF. The CDR3 DNA reads TGCGCCAGCACTAGCGGGAAGACCTACGAGCAGTACTTC.

The V and J genes are TRBV5-4 and TRBJ2-7; 9 bases match TRBD2. V shed 4 bases, J shed 6 bases, and the junction held 8 bases outside the gene matches. Germline values: CDR1 SGHNT, CDR2 YYREEE (reference sequence). The CDR3 runs 14 residues. The chain's CDR3 is CASSQGTSPVEQYF. CDR3 nucleotides: TGTGCCAGCAGCCAGGGGACTAGCCCGGTCGAGCAGTACTTC.

Only one count was recorded for this clone. The V and J genes are TRBV5-4 and TRBJ2-7, with 10 bases matching TRBD2. The CDR3 length is 16 residues. CDR1 and CDR2 (germline): SGHNT, YYREEE (reference sequence). Trimming at V came to 0 bases and at J to 5 bases, leaving 8 bases not matched to a gene. As DNA, the CDR3 is TGTGCCAGCAGCTTGGGAGGGGGACTAGCGAGGGACGAGCAGTACTTC. It yields the protein CASSLGGGLARDEQYF.

The rearrangement uses TRBV3-1 (or the pseudogene TRBV3-2) and TRBJ2-7; 10 bases map to TRBD1. The germline V gene encodes CDR1 LGHDT and CDR2 YNNKEL (reference sequence). Trimming removed 2 bases from V and 2 bases from J; junction bases left unmatched: 9. The CDR3 contains 17 residues. The CDR3 spells CASSQSTDRGRTYEQYF. The CDR3 nucleotides are TGTGCCAGCAGCCAAAGTACGGACAGGGGGAGGACCTACGAGCAGTACTTC.

The chain couples TRBV3-1 (or the pseudogene TRBV3-2) to TRBJ1-1, with a tentative D call TRBD1 (6 bases). The ends were cut back, 7 bases at V and 1 base at J, with 10 bases in the middle. Germline CDR1 LGHDT, CDR2 YNNKEL (reference sequence). The CDR3 loop spans 13 amino acids. The CDR3 is CASKWGQNTEAFF. CDR3 sequence (DNA): TGTGCCAGCAAATGGGGACAGAACACTGAAGCTTTCTTT.

The V and J genes are TRBV10-3 and TRBJ2-7; 8 nucleotides line up with TRBD1. V shed 0 bases, J shed 1 base, and the junction held 2 bases outside the gene matches. Germline CDR1 and CDR2: ENHRY and SYGVKD. The CDR3 is 15 residues long. Here the CDR3 reads CAISESTGVSYEQYF. The CDR3 DNA reads as TGTGCCATCAGTGAGTCGACAGGGGTATCCTACGAGCAGTACTTC.

This rearrangement joins TRBV2 to TRBJ1-5, with D unclear. The ends were cut back, 8 bases at V and 3 bases at J, with 5 bases in the middle. Germline loops: CDR1 SNHLY, CDR2 FYNNEI. The CDR3 consists of 11 residues. CDR3 in amino acids: CASGLNQPQHF. The CDR3, as DNA: TGTGCCAGCGGACTCAATCAGCCCCAGCATTTT.